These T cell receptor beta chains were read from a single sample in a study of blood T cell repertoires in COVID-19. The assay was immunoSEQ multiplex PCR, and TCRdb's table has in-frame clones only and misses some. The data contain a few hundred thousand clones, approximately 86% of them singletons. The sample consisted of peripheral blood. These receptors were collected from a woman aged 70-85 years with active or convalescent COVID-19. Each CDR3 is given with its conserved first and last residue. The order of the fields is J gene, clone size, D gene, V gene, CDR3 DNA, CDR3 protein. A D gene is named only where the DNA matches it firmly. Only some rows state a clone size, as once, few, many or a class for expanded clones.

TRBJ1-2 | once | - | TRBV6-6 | TGTGCCAGCAGACAGACGGCCAATACCAATGGCTACACCTTC | CASRQTANTNGYTF
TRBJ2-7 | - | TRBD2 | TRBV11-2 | TGTGCCAGCACCGCCCTACTAGCGGGGCTTTACTTC | CASTALLAGLYF
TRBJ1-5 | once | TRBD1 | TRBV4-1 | TGCGCCAGCAGCCAAGAGGGCCCACAGGGGAATCAGCCCCAGCATTTT | CASSQEGPQGNQPQHF
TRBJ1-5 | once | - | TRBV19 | TGTGCCAGTAGTACCCAACAGGGAAGCAATCAGCCCCAGCATTTT | CASSTQQGSNQPQHF
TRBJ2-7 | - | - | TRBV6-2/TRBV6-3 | TGTGCCAGCAGTTACTCGATGGAGGACAGTCCCTACGAGCAGTACTTC | CASSYSMEDSPYEQYF
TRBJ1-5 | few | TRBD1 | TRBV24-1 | TGTGCCACCAGTGATCCCGGGACAGGGCACCAGCCCCAGCATTTT | CATSDPGTGHQPQHF
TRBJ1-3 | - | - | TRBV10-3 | TGTGCCATCAGTGGACAACAGGGCTCTGGAAACACCATATATTTT | CAISGQQGSGNTIYF
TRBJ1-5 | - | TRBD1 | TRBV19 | TGTGCCAGTAGCACCCCCGGCAGGGGGGATCAGCCCCAGCATTTT | CASSTPGRGDQPQHF
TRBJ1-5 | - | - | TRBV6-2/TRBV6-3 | TGTGCCAGCAGTGGGAGTTTCGATCAGCCCCAGCATTTT | CASSGSFDQPQHF
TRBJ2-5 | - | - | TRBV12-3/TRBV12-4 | TGTGCCAGCCCCGGAGAGACCCAGTACTTC | CASPGETQYF
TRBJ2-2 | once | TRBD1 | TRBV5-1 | TGCGCCAGCAGCTTGGTTAGGGGGCCTAACACCGGGGAGCTGTTTTTT | CASSLVRGPNTGELFF
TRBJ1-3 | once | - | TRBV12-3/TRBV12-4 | TGTGCCAGCAGTTTAAACCACGGCATATATTTT | CASSLNHGIYF
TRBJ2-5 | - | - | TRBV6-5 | TGTGCCAGCGCTACGGGGACCCAGTACTTC | CASATGTQYF
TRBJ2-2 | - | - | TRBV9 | TGTGCCAGCAGCGTACTAGGGGGGAACACCGGGGAGCTGTTTTTT | CASSVLGGNTGELFF
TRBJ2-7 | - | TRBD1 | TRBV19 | TGTGCCAGTAGAGGTGGGCGCAGGGGGACCTCCTACGAGCAGTACTTC | CASRGGRRGTSYEQYF
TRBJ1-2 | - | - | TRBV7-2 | TGTGCCAGCAGCTTAGTGGGAGGGGACGGCTACACCTTC | CASSLVGGDGYTF
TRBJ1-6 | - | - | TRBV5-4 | TGTGCCAGCAGCTTAGGACAGCAAAGTTCACCCCTCCACTTT | CASSLGQQSSPLHF
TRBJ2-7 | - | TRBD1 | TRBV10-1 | TGCGCCAGCAGTGTGGGGACAGGTTCCTACGAGCAGTACTTC | CASSVGTGSYEQYF
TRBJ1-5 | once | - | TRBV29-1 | TGCAGCGTTGTCGATCTCGGTCAGCCCCAGCATTTT | CSVVDLGQPQHF
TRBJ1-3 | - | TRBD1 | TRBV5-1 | TGCGCCAGCAGCATACAGACAGGGGACTCTGGAAACACCATATATTTT | CASSIQTGDSGNTIYF
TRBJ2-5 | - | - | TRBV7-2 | TGTGCCAGCAGCTTATTGGGGGCATCCCCCCAAGAGACCCAGTACTTC | CASSLLGASPQETQYF
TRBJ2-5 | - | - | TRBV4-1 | TGCGCCAGCAGCCAAGTAGGGGAACAAGAGACCCAGTACTTC | CASSQVGEQETQYF
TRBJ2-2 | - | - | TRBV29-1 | TGCAGCGTTGGTCAGGGGCGCGGGGAGCTGTTTTTT | CSVGQGRGELFF
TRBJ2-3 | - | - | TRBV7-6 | TGTGCCAGCAGCCTACAGGCCGATACGCAGTATTTT | CASSLQADTQYF
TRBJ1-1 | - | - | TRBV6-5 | TGTGCCAGCAGTTACTCAAACACGCGGACTGAAGCTTTCTTT | CASSYSNTRTEAFF
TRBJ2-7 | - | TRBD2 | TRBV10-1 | TGCGCCAGCAGTGGACTAGCGGGGGATTACGAGCAGTACTTC | CASSGLAGDYEQYF
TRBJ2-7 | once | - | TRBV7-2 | TGTGCCAGCAGCTACCTTTCGGGGGCCTACGAGCAGTACTTC | CASSYLSGAYEQYF
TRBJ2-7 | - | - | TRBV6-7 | TGTGCCAGCAAAAACCGAGTCTCCTACGAGCAGTACTTC | CASKNRVSYEQYF
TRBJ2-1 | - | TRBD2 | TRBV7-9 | TGTGCCAGCAGCTTAGCGCGAAATAGCGGGGGGGCGGATGAGCAGTTCTTC | CASSLARNSGGADEQFF
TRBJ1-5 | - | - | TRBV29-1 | TGCAGCGCAGGGGAAATGGGCAATCAGCCCCAGCATTTT | CSAGEMGNQPQHF
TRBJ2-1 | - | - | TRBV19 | TGTGCCAGTAGCCCCAGGGGTGGTGAGCAGTTCTTC | CASSPRGGEQFF
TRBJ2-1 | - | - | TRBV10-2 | TGCGCCAGCAGTCCTAGGAATAATGAGCAGTTCTTC | CASSPRNNEQFF
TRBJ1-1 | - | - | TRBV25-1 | TGTGCCAGCAGTGATCCTTTCACTGAAGCTTTCTTT | CASSDPFTEAFF
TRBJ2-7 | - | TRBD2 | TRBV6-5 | TGTGCCAGCAGTACTAACTGGGGGGGAGCCTACGAGCAGTACTTC | CASSTNWGGAYEQYF
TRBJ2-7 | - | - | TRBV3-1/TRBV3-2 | TGTGCCAGCAGCCAAGGTAGTTACGAGCAGTACTTC | CASSQGSYEQYF
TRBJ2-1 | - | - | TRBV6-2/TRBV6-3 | TGTGCCAGCAGTTACTCGAAAGGGCGGGACAGCTCCTACAATGAGCAGTTCTTC | CASSYSKGRDSSYNEQFF
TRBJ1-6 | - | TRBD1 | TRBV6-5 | TGTGCCAGCACCCCGAGCCGGACAGGGTCCTCACCCCTCCACTTT | CASTPSRTGSSPLHF
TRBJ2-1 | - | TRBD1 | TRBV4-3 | TGCGCCAGCAGCCAAGATGTGGGACAGGGGTGGAATGAGCAGTTCTTC | CASSQDVGQGWNEQFF
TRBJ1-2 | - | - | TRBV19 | TGTGCCAGTAGTACCGGACAGAGAGCTAACTATGGCTACACCTTC | CASSTGQRANYGYTF
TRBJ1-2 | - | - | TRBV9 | TGTGCCAGCAGCGCCCTCAGTGATGGCTACACCTTC | CASSALSDGYTF
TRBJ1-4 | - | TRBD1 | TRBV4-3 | TGCGCCAGCAGCCATCCAACCTCGACAGGGCAGGGTGAAAAACTGTTTTTT | CASSHPTSTGQGEKLFF
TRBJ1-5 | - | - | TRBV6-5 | TGTGCCAGCGGTACTAACGCGGCTCAGCCCCAGCATTTT | CASGTNAAQPQHF
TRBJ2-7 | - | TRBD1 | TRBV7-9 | TGTGCCAGCAGCTTATCCGGACAGGGGTTGTCCTACGAGCAGTACTTC | CASSLSGQGLSYEQYF
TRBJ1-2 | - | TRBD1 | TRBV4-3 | TGCGCCAGCAGCCAAGGAGGGACAGGGGCTAACTATGGCTACACCTTC | CASSQGGTGANYGYTF
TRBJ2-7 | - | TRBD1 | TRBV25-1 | TGTGCCAGCAGTGAATTAACAGGGGCTTCCTACGAGCAGTACTTC | CASSELTGASYEQYF
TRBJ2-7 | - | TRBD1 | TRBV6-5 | TGTGCCAGCAGATGGACAGGGGGATCCTACGAGCAGTACTTC | CASRWTGGSYEQYF
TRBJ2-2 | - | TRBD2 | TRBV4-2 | TGTGCCAGCAGCCAGGGTCTTACTAGCGGGGGCGCCGGGGAGCTGTTTTTT | CASSQGLTSGGAGELFF
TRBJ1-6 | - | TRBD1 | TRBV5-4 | TGTGCCAGCAGCTCGACAGGGAGCTCCTATAATTCACCCCTCCACTTT | CASSSTGSSYNSPLHF
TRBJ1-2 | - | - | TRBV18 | TGTGCCAGCTCACCCAAGGGGGTCGGCGGAGACGGCTACACCTTC | CASSPKGVGGDGYTF
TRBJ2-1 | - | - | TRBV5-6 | TGTGCCAGTGTGTCCGGGGGCTACAATGAGCAGTTCTTC | CASVSGGYNEQFF
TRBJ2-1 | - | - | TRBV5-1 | TGCGCCAGCAGACGGCGGGGCGATCCCTACAATGAGCAGTTCTTC | CASRRRGDPYNEQFF
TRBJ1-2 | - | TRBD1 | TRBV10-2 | TGCGCCAGCAGTGAGGCTACTCGGGGACAGGGGGATGGCTACACCTTC | CASSEATRGQGDGYTF
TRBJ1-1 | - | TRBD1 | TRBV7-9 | TGTGCCAGCAGCTTATTTATGGGGGCAGGGGGCTCGGGAACTGAAGCTTTCTTT | CASSLFMGAGGSGTEAFF
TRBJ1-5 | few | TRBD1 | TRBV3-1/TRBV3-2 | TGTGCCAGCAGCCAACGACAGGGCGTACAGCCCCAGCATTTT | CASSQRQGVQPQHF
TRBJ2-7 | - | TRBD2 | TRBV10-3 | TGTGCCACCAGAGTGGGACTAGCGGACGCGTACGAGCAGTACTTC | CATRVGLADAYEQYF